The 24 T cell receptor beta chains presented below share a single source sample, sequenced in a study of T cells in localized non-small cell lung cancer. The protocol was immunoSEQ multiplex PCR, while the TCRdb copy is restricted to in-frame clones and leaves out a portion. The sample yields over 25,000 clones, about 92% seen once. Source: peripheral blood, taken before any cancer treatment. The receptors were gathered from a woman aged 40-70 years with stage I lung adenocarcinoma.

J is TRBJ1-1 and V is TRBV14; tentatively, D is TRBD1 (6 bases). CDR1 and CDR2 (germline): SGHDN, FVKESK. V lost 0 bases, J lost 7 bases, and 12 bases lay in between. There are 14 residues in the CDR3. Written as DNA, the CDR3 is TGTGCCAGCAGCCAAGATATAACAGGGTATGAAGCTTTCTTT. Translating it yields CASSQDITGYEAFF.

This sequence joins TRBV18 and TRBJ2-3; TRBD2 might be the D (6 bases). V was trimmed by 1 base and J by 0 bases, leaving 17 bases between them. Germline CDR1 is KGHSH and CDR2 is LQKENI. The CDR3 contains 18 residues. The DNA of the CDR3 is TGTGCCAGCTCACCACTTGCGTGGGCTAGCGCCAGCACAGATACGCAGTATTTT. Its protein product is CASSPLAWASASTDTQYF.

CDR3 bases: TGTGCCAGCAGGTCTCTTCTAGCTACACTTTCTGAGACCCAGTACTTC. Protein product: CASRSLLATLSETQYF. The genes are TRBV21-1 and TRBJ2-5; the table's D call, TRBD2, has no DNA check behind it. TRBV21-1 is an annotated pseudogene. The CDR3 is made up of 16 amino acids.

The rearrangement joins TRBV30 to TRBJ1-2; TRBD1 agrees at 8 bases. Germline CDR1 is GTSNPN and CDR2 is SVGIG (reference sequence). The CDR3 spans 13 residues. The J segment lost 6 bases and the V segment lost 7 bases, leaving 10 bases of the junction unmatched. CDR3 DNA sequence: TGTGCCTTCGCTAATAACAGGGGGGATGGCTACACCTTC. Its protein product is CAFANNRGDGYTF.

The CDR3 region is CASSTLPSGTYNEQFF. CDR3 coding DNA: TGTGCCAGTAGTACGCTTCCTAGCGGGACCTACAATGAGCAGTTCTTC. The chain uses TRBV19 and TRBJ2-1; 9 bases align to TRBD2. With 4 bases clipped from V and 2 bases from J, the junction kept 6 bases outside the gene matches. The CDR3 length is 16 residues. CDR1 is LNHDA and CDR2 is SQIVND in the germline V gene (reference sequence).

This clone was detected only once. The gene calls are TRBV19 and TRBJ2-1; 8 bases are shared with TRBD1. With V trimmed by 7 bases and J by 6 bases, 8 bases remained unmatched. Germline V gene sequence: CDR1 LNHDA, CDR2 SQIVND (reference sequence). This CDR3 spans 14 amino acids. This CDR3 reads CASTTTGTGNEQFF. The CDR3 nucleotides read TGTGCCAGTACTACCACCGGGACAGGCAATGAGCAGTTCTTC.

The V call is TRBV30, the J call TRBJ1-4; TRBD1 matches at 7 bases. J was trimmed by 8 bases and V by 0 bases; bases with no gene match: 3. The CDR3 has 13 amino acids. Looked up from germline, CDR1 is GTSNPN and CDR2 is SVGIG (reference sequence). The CDR3 nucleotides are TGTGCCTGGAGTGTAAAGGGGGCGGAAAAACTGTTTTTT. Its translation: CAWSVKGAEKLFF.

The J gene is TRBJ1-2, the V gene TRBV18; D not resolved. Trimming cost V 3 bases and J 4 bases, with 9 bases left between them. The CDR3 sequence is 13 residues long. Germline V gene data show CDR1 as KGHSH and CDR2 as LQKENI. CDR3 loop: CASSPGQIYGYTF. The CDR3 DNA sequence: TGTGCCAGCTCACCCGGGCAGATCTATGGCTACACCTTC.

This clone was recorded only once. The chain links TRBV6-6 to TRBJ1-2, with a tentative D call TRBD1 (5 bases). Trimming pared 6 bases from V and 4 bases from J, leaving 15 bases between. The CDR3 totals 14 residues. CDR1 MNHNY and CDR2 SVGAGI come from the germline V gene (reference sequence). The CDR3 sequence is CASSQRDGGYGYTF. CDR3 DNA sequence: TGTGCCAGCAGCCAGAGGGACGGTGGCTATGGCTACACCTTC.

This rearrangement joins TRBV5-6 to TRBJ2-7; D gene ambiguous. The germline V gene has CDR1 SGHDT and CDR2 YYEEEE. The CDR3 has 14 amino acids. The V end was cut by 0 bases, the J end by 4 bases, with 11 bases between. The CDR3 sequence: CASSLAPQNYEQYF. In DNA form, the CDR3 reads TGTGCCAGCAGCTTGGCGCCCCAAAATTACGAGCAGTACTTC.

The chain uses TRBV7-9 and TRBJ1-4, with unresolved D. The germline gives CDR1 SEHNR, CDR2 FQNEAQ (reference sequence). The CDR3 covers 13 residues. Trimming left V 5 bases short and J 5 bases short, with 9 bases between. The CDR3 DNA sequence: TGTGCCAGCAGCCTGGACCTGAATGAAAAACTGTTTTTT. It is translated as CASSLDLNEKLFF. Looking up the rest from reference TRBV7-9 and TRBJ1-4 gives the full variable domain: DTGVSQNPRHKITKRGQNVTFRCDPISEHNRLYWYRQTLGQGPEFLTYFQNEAQLEKSRLLSDRFSAERPKGSFSTLEIQRTEQGDSAMYLCASSLDLNEKLFFGSGTQLSVL.

The V gene is TRBV5-1, the J gene TRBJ2-7; the match to TRBD1 covers 11 bases. Per the germline V gene, CDR1 is SGHRS and CDR2 is YFSETQ. The V segment lost 3 bases and the J segment 2 bases; nucleotides outside the gene matches: 13. The CDR3 covers 18 residues. The CDR3 sequence is CASSSSSGTGGSTYEQYF. The DNA of the CDR3 is TGCGCCAGCAGCTCCTCCTCCGGGACAGGGGGATCCACCTACGAGCAGTACTTC.

The genes are TRBV7-2 and TRBJ2-7; 9 bases agree with TRBD1. CDR1 SGHTA and CDR2 FQGNSA come from the germline V gene. The CDR3 is 14 amino acids. V was clipped by 3 bases and J by 3 bases; unmatched bases: 3. CDR3 loop: CASSLGQGNYEQYF. The CDR3 bases are TGTGCCAGCAGCTTGGGACAGGGTAACTACGAGCAGTACTTC.

This clone occurred once. This chain joins TRBV2 and TRBJ2-7, with no clear D. V lost 6 bases to trimming and J lost 3 bases, with 15 bases between them. Germline-derived CDR1 and CDR2 are SNHLY and FYNNEI. The CDR3 loop spans 14 amino acids. The CDR3 coding sequence is TGTGCCAGCAGGGGTTCCGGAGTGAGCTACGAGCAGTACTTC. Protein sequence: CASRGSGVSYEQYF.

The gene calls are TRBV7-8 and TRBJ1-5; D is uncertain. Trimming left V 1 base short and J 7 bases short, with 14 bases between. Germline CDR1 reads SGHVS; CDR2 reads FQNEAQ. There are 15 residues in the CDR3. CDR3 sequence (DNA): TGTGCCAGCAGCTTAGTCGAAGGGAGCGGGCAGCCCCAGCATTTT. Its protein product is CASSLVEGSGQPQHF.

The chain recombines TRBV9 with TRBJ1-2, with D possibly matching TRBD1 (5 bases). CDR3 length: 11 residues. Trimming took off 5 bases at V and 3 bases at J, with 5 bases between the two ends. Germline loops: CDR1 SGDLS, CDR2 YYNGEE. CDR3 in amino acids: CASRGDYGYTF. Here the CDR3 DNA reads TGTGCCAGCAGGGGGGACTATGGCTACACCTTC.

This clone was seen once. The J gene is TRBJ1-4, the V gene TRBV9; D unresolved. Germline CDR1 and CDR2: SGDLS and YYNGEE. This CDR3 is 17 amino acids long. Trimming shortened V by 0 bases and J by 0 bases, and 12 bases separated the two germline ends. This chain's CDR3 is CASSVVDRVATNEKLFF. The CDR3, as DNA: TGTGCCAGCAGCGTAGTTGATAGGGTCGCAACTAATGAAAAACTGTTTTTT.

The CDR3: CASSLWELNTEAFF. The CDR3, as DNA: TGTGCCAGCAGCTTGTGGGAACTGAACACTGAAGCTTTCTTT. The V and J genes are TRBV7-9 and TRBJ1-1; D gene ambiguous. Per the germline V gene, CDR1 is SEHNR and CDR2 is FQNEAQ (reference sequence). V gave up 3 bases and J gave up 0 bases, with 8 bases separating them. This CDR3 comprises 14 residues.

The chain has TRBV15 and TRBJ2-5, with 10 bases identical to TRBD2. Trimming took 1 base from V and 5 from J; bases not matched to a gene: 13. Germline V gene sequence: CDR1 LNHNV, CDR2 YYDKDF (reference sequence). This CDR3 contains 18 residues. The CDR3 loop reads CATSRGLAGVALGETQYF. The CDR3 DNA is TGTGCCACCAGCAGAGGGCTAGCGGGAGTCGCCCTGGGGGAGACCCAGTACTTC.

The chain links TRBV7-2 to TRBJ2-7; 7 bases are a match to TRBD1. After removal of 2 bases from V and 6 bases from J, the junction contained 16 bases not matched to a gene. The CDR3 runs 17 residues. Per germline, CDR1 SGHTA and CDR2 FQGNSA. The CDR3 DNA sequence: TGTGCCAGCAGCTTATGGTCCAGGGGGACGGGCCGGGGCGAGCAGTACTTC. As protein: CASSLWSRGTGRGEQYF.

The V call is TRBV30, the J call TRBJ2-7; 7 bases line up with TRBD2. CDR3 length equals 11 residues. Unmatched junction bases numbered 3, after V lost 8 bases and J lost 2 bases. CDR1 and CDR2 from the germline V gene are GTSNPN and SVGIG (reference sequence). The CDR3 loop is CAGAGTYEQYF. In DNA form, the CDR3 reads TGTGCCGGAGCGGGGACCTACGAGCAGTACTTC.

The CDR3 loop is CAWSLPQTGGNEKLFF. The CDR3 DNA sequence: TGTGCCTGGAGTTTACCCCAGACAGGGGGCAATGAAAAACTGTTTTTT. The V gene is TRBV30, the J gene TRBJ1-4, with 10 bases lining up with TRBD1. CDR1 and CDR2 (germline): GTSNPN, SVGIG (reference sequence). This CDR3 contains 16 residues. The V segment lost 2 bases and the J segment 5 bases; nucleotides outside the gene matches: 8.

The chain employs TRBV9 and TRBJ2-3; D unresolved. Germline lookup yields CDR1 SGDLS and CDR2 YYNGEE. Trimming pared 2 bases from V and 4 bases from J, leaving 5 bases between. The CDR3 is 12 amino acids. CDR3 in DNA: TGTGCCAGCAGCGTTACCTCAGATACGCAGTATTTT. Translating it yields CASSVTSDTQYF.

The chain recombines TRBV5-1 with TRBJ2-7, with D unresolved. CDR3 length equals 15 residues. The germline gives CDR1 SGHRS, CDR2 YFSETQ. The V and J ends lost 4 bases and 0 bases respectively, with 14 bases between them. The DNA for the CDR3 is TGCGCCAGCAGCCCGACGACGGGCGTCTCCTACGAGCAGTACTTC. It yields the protein CASSPTTGVSYEQYF.